Sequencing of this T cell receptor (beta chain) was carried out in a study of Graves' ophthalmopathy and Graves' hyperthyroidism. Turning to the study itself: No treatment had been given when peripheral blood was collected at initial diagnosis.

With respect to this clonotype: Its antigen remains unidentified. This may stem from a read error, because a much larger clone lies one nucleotide away.

RNA transcripts were the template, and TCR beta CDR3 regions were amplified from them. Investigators did first-round RT-PCR with HTBI primers, then second-round multiplex PCR. Each CDR3 protein is one row after TCRdb ran MiXCR on the multiplex PCR reads. In the table there are almost 750,000 distinct CDR3 sequences, approximately 40% of which are singletons. General study results and limits: Blood was where most expanded thyroid clonotypes above 0.001 frequency also turned up. In predicting ophthalmopathy progression, the model reached about 69% sensitivity and 72.22% specificity. Sensitivity of roughly 88% and specificity of approximately 76% were achieved when a 13-signature model separated ophthalmopathy from stable hyperthyroidism.

The origin of this receptor is an adult man with Graves' ophthalmopathy. Specimen: peripheral blood.

CDR3 nucleotide sequence: TGTGCCAGCAGCTTCAGTGCAACTAATGAAAAACTGTTTTTT. Its translation: CASSFSATNEKLFF. The rearrangement links TRBV6-5 to TRBJ1-4; D not resolved. Per the germline V gene, CDR1 is MNHEY and CDR2 is SVGAGI. V lost 6 bases and J 0 bases, leaving 8 bases between the germline ends. The CDR3 spans 14 residues.